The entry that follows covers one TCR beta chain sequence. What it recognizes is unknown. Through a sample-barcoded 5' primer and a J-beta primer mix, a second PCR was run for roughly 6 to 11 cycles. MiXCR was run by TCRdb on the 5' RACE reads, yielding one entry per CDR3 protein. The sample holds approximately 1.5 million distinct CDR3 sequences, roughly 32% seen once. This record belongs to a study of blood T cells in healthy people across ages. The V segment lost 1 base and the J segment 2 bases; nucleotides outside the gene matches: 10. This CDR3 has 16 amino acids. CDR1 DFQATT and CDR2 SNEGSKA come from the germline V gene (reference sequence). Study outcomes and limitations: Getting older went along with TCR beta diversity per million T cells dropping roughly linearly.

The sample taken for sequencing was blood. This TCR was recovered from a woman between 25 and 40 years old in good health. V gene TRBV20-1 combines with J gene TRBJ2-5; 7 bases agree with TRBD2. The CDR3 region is CSARAGTTSQQETQYF. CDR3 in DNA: TGCAGTGCTAGAGCCGGGACTACAAGCCAACAAGAGACCCAGTACTTC.